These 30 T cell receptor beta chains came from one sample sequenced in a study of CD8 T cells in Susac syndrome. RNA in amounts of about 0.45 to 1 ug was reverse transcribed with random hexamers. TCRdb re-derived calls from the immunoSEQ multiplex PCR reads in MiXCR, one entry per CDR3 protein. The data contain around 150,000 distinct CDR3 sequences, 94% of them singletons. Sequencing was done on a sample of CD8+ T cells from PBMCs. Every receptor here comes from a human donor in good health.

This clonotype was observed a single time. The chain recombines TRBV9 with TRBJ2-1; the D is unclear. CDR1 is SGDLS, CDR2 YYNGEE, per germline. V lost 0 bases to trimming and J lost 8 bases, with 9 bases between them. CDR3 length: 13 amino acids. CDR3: CASSVDEGYEQFF. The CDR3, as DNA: TGTGCCAGCAGCGTAGATGAAGGGTATGAGCAGTTCTTC.

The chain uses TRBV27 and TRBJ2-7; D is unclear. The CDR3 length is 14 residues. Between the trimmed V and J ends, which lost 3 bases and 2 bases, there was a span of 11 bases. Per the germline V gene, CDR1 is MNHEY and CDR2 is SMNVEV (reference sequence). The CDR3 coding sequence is TGTGCCAGCAGTTTCGGCACTAACGCCTACGAGCAGTACTTC. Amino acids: CASSFGTNAYEQYF.

For the CDR3, the DNA is TGTGCCAGCAGTACACGGACAGGGGATAATCAGCCCCAGCATTTT. It specifies CASSTRTGDNQPQHF. The chain uses TRBV28 and TRBJ1-5, with 9 positions matching TRBD1. CDR1 is MDHEN and CDR2 is SYDVKM in the germline V gene. V was pared by 5 bases and J by 4 bases, with 6 bases of the junction left unmatched. The CDR3 is 15 residues long. Full variable domain (outside the CDR3, taken from reference TRBV28 and TRBJ1-5): DVKVTQSSRYLVKRTGEKVFLECVQDMDHENMFWYRQDPGLGLRLIYFSYDVKMKEKGDIPEGYSVSREKKERFSLILESASTNQTSMYLCASSTRTGDNQPQHFGDGTRLSIL.

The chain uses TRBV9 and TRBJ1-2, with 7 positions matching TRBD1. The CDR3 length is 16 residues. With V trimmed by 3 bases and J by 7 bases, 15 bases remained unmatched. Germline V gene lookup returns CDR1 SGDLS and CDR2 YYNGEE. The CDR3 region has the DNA TGTGCCAGCAGCGAGCCCCGACAGGGATCTGCCCCTGGCTACACCTTC. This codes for CASSEPRQGSAPGYTF.

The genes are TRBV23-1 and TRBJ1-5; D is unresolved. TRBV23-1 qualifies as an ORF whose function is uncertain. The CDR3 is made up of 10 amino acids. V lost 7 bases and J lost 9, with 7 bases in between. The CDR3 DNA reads TGCGCCAGCATCCAATGGCCCCAGCATTTT. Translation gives CASIQWPQHF.

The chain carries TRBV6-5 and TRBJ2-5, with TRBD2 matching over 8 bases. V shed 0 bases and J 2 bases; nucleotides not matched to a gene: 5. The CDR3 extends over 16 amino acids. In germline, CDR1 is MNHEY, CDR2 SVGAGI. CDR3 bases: TGTGCCAGCAGTTACTCCCTAGCGGGCTTTCAAGAGACCCAGTACTTC. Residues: CASSYSLAGFQETQYF.

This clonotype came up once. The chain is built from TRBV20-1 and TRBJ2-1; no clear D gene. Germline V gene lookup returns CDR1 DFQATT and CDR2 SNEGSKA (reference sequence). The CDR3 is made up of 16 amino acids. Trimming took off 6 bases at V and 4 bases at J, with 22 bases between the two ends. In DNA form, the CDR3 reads TGCAGTGCCCCAGGAACCCTCGTGATCACTTACAATGAGCAGTTCTTC. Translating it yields CSAPGTLVITYNEQFF.

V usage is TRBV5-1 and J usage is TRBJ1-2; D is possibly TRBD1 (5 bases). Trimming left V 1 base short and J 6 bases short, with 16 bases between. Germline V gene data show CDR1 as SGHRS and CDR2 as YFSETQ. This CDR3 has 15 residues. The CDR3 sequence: CASSLRGREVDGYTF. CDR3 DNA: TGCGCCAGCAGCTTGAGGGGCAGGGAGGTGGATGGCTACACCTTC.

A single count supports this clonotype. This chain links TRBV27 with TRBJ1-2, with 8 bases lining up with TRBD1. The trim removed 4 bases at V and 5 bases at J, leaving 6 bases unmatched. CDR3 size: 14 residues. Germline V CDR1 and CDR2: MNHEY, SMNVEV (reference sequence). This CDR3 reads CASSSTGAGYGYTF. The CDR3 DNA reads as TGTGCCAGCAGTTCGACAGGGGCGGGGTATGGCTACACCTTC.

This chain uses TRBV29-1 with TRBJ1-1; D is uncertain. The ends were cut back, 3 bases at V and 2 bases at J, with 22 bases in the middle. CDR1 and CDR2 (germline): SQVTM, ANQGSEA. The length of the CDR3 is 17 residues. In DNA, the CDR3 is TGCAGCGTTGAGGAGGGTGGTCCCAGGCCACCTAACACTGAAGCTTTCTTT. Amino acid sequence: CSVEEGGPRPPNTEAFF.

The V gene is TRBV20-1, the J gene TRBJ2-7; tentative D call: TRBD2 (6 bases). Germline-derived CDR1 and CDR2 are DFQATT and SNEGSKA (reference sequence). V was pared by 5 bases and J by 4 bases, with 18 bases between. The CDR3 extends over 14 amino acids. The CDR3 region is CSAPPPGVYYEQYF. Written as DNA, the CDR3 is TGCAGTGCTCCACCTCCGGGGGTCTATTACGAGCAGTACTTC.

This chain's CDR3 is CSVSGRPDNEQFF. CDR3 DNA sequence: TGCAGCGTTTCCGGACGACCAGACAATGAGCAGTTCTTC. The chain carries TRBV29-1 and TRBJ2-1; D gene unclear. The CDR3 has 13 residues. Germline CDR1 is SQVTM and CDR2 is ANQGSEA. V shed 5 bases and J shed 5 bases, with 13 bases lying between them.

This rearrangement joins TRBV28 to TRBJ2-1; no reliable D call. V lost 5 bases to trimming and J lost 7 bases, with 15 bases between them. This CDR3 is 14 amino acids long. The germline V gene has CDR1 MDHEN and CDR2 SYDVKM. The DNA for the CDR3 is TGTGCCAGCAGTGAGTTGGGTGGTCAGAATGAGCAGTTCTTC. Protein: CASSELGGQNEQFF.

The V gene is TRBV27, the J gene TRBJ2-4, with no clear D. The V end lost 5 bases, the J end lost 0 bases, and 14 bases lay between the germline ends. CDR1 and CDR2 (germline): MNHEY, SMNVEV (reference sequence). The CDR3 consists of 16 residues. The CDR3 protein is CASSPPPHLAKNIQYF. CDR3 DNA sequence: TGTGCCAGCAGTCCTCCCCCACACCTAGCCAAAAACATTCAGTACTTC.

As DNA, the CDR3 is TGTGCCACCAGCAGAGGGACTAGCGGGGATAGCACAGATACGCAGTATTTT. It specifies CATSRGTSGDSTDTQYF. The V gene is TRBV15, the J gene TRBJ2-3; TRBD2 agrees at 12 bases. From germline, CDR1 is LNHNV and CDR2 YYDKDF (reference sequence). The trim removed 1 base at V and 0 bases at J, leaving 2 bases unmatched. This CDR3 region has 17 residues.

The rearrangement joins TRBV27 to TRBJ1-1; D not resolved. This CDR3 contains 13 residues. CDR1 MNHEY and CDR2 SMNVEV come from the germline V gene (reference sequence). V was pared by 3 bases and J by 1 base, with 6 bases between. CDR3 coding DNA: TGTGCCAGCAGTTTTCTACAGAACACTGAAGCTTTCTTT. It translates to CASSFLQNTEAFF.

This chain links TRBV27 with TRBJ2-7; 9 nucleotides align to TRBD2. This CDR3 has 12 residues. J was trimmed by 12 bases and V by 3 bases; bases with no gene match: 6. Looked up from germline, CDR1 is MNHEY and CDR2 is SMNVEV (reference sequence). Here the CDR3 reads CASSLVAGDLYF. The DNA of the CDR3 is TGTGCCAGCAGTTTGGTAGCGGGAGATCTGTACTTC.

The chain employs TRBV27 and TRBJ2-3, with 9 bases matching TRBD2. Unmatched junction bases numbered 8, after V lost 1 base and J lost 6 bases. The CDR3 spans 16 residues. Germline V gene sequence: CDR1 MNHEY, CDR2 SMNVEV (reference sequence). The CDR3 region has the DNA TGTGCCAGCAGTTTATTTCTAGCGGGAAGGCGGGATACGCAGTATTTT. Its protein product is CASSLFLAGRRDTQYF.

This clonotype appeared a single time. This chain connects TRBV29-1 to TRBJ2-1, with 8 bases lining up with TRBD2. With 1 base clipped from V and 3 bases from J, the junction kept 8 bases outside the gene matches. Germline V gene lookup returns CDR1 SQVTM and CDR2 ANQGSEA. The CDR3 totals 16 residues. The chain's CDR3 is CSVEGLTGTSYNEQFF. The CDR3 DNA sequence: TGCAGCGTTGAAGGTCTAACCGGGACTAGCTACAATGAGCAGTTCTTC.

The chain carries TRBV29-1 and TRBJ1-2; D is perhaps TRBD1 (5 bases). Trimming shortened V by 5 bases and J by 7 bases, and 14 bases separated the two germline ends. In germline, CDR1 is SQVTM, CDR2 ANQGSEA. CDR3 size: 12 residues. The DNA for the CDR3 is TGCAGCGTTCCGGGACTGCTGACTGGCTACACCTTC. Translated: CSVPGLLTGYTF.

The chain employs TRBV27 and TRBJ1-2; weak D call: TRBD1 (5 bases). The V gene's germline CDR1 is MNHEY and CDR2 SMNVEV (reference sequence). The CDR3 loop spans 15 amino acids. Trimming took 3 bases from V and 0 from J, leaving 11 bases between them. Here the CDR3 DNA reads TGTGCCAGCAGTTTCGGCTCGGGGGCTAACTATGGCTACACCTTC. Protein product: CASSFGSGANYGYTF.

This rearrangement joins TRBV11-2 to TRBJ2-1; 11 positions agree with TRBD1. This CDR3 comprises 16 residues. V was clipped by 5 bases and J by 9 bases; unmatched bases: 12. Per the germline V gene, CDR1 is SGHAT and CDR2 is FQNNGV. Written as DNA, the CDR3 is TGTGCCAGCAGCCCTTTAGGACAGGGGGCCTTGGGTGAGCAGTTCTTC. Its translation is CASSPLGQGALGEQFF.

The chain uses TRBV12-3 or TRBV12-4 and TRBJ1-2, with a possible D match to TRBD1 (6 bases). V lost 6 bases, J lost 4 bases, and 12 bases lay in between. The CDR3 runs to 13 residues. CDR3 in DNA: TGTGCCAGCAGCCTTACAGGGTTCTATGGCTACACCTTC. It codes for CASSLTGFYGYTF.

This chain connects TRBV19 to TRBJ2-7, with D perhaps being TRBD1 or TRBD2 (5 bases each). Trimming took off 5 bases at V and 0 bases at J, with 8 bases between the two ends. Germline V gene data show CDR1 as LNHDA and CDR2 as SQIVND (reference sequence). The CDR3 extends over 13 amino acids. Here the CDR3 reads CASSAGTSYEQYF. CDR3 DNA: TGTGCCAGTAGTGCCGGGACCTCCTACGAGCAGTACTTC.

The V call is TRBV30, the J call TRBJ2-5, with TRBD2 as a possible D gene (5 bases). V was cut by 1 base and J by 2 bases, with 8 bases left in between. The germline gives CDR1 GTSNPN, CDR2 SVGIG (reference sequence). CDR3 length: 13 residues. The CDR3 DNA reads TGTGCCTGGAGTGAGAGGGCTCAAGAGACCCAGTACTTC. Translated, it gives CAWSERAQETQYF.

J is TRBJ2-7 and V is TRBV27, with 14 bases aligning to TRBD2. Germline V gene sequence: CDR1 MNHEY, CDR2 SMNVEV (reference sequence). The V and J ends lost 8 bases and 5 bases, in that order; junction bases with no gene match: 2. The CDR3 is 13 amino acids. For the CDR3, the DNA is TGTGCCAGCGGACTAGCGGGAGGCAACGAGCAGTACTTC. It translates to CASGLAGGNEQYF.

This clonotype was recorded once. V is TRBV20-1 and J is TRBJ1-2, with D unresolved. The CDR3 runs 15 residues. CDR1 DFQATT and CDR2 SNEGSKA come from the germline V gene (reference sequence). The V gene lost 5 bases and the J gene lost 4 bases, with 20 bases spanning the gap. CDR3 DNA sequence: TGCAGTGCTGGCCTACCGGACCGCTGGTTCTATGGCTACACCTTC. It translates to CSAGLPDRWFYGYTF.

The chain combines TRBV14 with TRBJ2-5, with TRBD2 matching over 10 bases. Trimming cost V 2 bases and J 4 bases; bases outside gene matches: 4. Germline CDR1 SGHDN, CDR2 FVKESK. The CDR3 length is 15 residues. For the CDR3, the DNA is TGTGCCAGCAGCCAACTAGCGGGAGCTTCAGAGACCCAGTACTTC. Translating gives CASSQLAGASETQYF.

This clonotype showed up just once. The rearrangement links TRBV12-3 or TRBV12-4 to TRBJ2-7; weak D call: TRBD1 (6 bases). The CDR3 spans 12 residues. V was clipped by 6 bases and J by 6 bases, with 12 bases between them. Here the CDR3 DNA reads TGTGCCAGCAGGAAACAGGGCTCCGAGCAGTACTTC. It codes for CASRKQGSEQYF.

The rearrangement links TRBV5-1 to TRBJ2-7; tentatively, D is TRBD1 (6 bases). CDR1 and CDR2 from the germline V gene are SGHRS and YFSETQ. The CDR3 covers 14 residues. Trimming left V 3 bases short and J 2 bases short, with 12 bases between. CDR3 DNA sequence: TGCGCCAGCAGCTACCGGGACATAGCCTACGAGCAGTACTTC. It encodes CASSYRDIAYEQYF. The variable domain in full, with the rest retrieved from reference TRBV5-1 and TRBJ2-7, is KAGVTQTPRYLIKTRGQQVTLSCSPISGHRSVSWYQQTPGQGLQFLFEYFSETQRNKGNFPGRFSGRQFSNSRSEMNVSTLELGDSALYLCASSYRDIAYEQYFGPGTRLTVT.